Shown below are 16 T cell receptor beta chains from a single sample sequenced in a study of T-cell memory formation after mild COVID-19. TCRdb used MiXCR to reprocess the 5' RACE reads, holding one entry per CDR3 protein. The repertoire holds 250,000 or so distinct CDR3 sequences, approximately 18% seen once, with 20% to 25% in the top ten. The specimen was PBMCs or a T cell subset sorted from them (not recorded which). These receptors came from a man aged 18 to 29 who had mild COVID-19 (a few samples of this study predate the infection). Cell type and time point are not known.

The chain recombines TRBV7-3 with TRBJ2-2; TRBD2 matches 8 bases. This CDR3 spans 15 amino acids. The V gene's germline CDR1 is SGHTA and CDR2 FQGTGA. J gave up 7 bases and V 5 bases, and 9 bases lay outside the gene matches. The CDR3 loop reads CASSPGGGMGGELFF. The CDR3 bases are TGTGCCAGCAGCCCCGGGGGGGGCATGGGCGGGGAGCTGTTTTTT.

V usage is TRBV7-8 and J usage is TRBJ2-7, with D uncertain. Per germline, CDR1 SGHVS and CDR2 FQNEAQ. V was trimmed by 5 bases and J by 1 base, leaving 12 bases between them. This CDR3 is built from 14 residues. Here the CDR3 DNA reads TGTGCCAGCAGCCCCCCGGCAGATTCCTACGAGCAGTACTTC. Its translation: CASSPPADSYEQYF.

This clonotype came up a few times. CDR3 in amino acids: CASSQGVGPYEQYV. CDR3 coding DNA: TGTGCCAGCAGCCAAGGGGTGGGCCCCTACGAGCAGTACGTC. V is TRBV14 and J is TRBJ2-7; D gene ambiguous. V was cut by 1 base and J by 2 bases, with 9 bases left in between. The CDR3 loop spans 14 amino acids. Germline assignment: CDR1 SGHDN and CDR2 FVKESK.

The chain joins TRBV9 to TRBJ2-1; 8 bases agree with TRBD1. After removal of 8 bases from V and 1 base from J, the junction contained 8 bases not matched to a gene. The CDR3 length is 15 residues. The germline V gene encodes CDR1 SGDLS and CDR2 YYNGEE. The chain's CDR3 is CASAPGTGSYNEQFF. DNA of the CDR3: TGTGCCAGTGCCCCCGGGACAGGATCCTACAATGAGCAGTTCTTC.

This clonotype was counted between two and nine times. The V gene is TRBV20-1, the J gene TRBJ2-5; perhaps TRBD2 as D (7 bases). Germline CDR1 and CDR2: DFQATT and SNEGSKA (reference sequence). The CDR3 extends over 13 amino acids. Trimming stripped 0 bases from V and 7 bases from J, with 12 bases between. The chain's CDR3 is CSAREGGAGTQYF. The CDR3, as DNA: TGCAGTGCTAGAGAGGGGGGGGCTGGGACCCAGTACTTC.

The chain has TRBV7-6 and TRBJ1-1, with D unresolved. Germline V gene data show CDR1 as SGHVS and CDR2 as FNYEAQ. The CDR3 has 15 residues. The V end was cut by 5 bases, the J end by 3 bases, with 16 bases between. The CDR3, as DNA: TGTGCCAGCAGCAACGAGGGTAGCGGGGACACTGAAGCTTTCTTT. Protein product: CASSNEGSGDTEAFF.

The rearrangement links TRBV28 to TRBJ2-3, with TRBD2 as a possible D gene (6 bases). The CDR3 extends over 15 amino acids. The germline V and J ends were trimmed by 4 bases and 3 bases, with 14 bases remaining between them. Germline V gives CDR1 MDHEN, CDR2 SYDVKM. CDR3: CASSSNGGITDTQYF. In nucleotides, the CDR3 is TGTGCCAGCAGTTCCAACGGCGGGATAACAGATACGCAGTATTTT.

This clonotype was observed a handful of times. The chain recombines TRBV7-2 with TRBJ2-2, with D tentatively TRBD1 (6 bases). V was pared by 4 bases and J by 7 bases, with 13 bases between. Germline V gives CDR1 SGHTA, CDR2 FQGNSA. The CDR3 totals 14 residues. Written as DNA, the CDR3 is TGTGCCAGCAGCTCCCTGACAGGAGGCGGGGAGCTGTTTTTT. Amino acid sequence: CASSSLTGGGELFF. Full variable domain (rest looked up from reference TRBV7-2 and TRBJ2-2): GAGVSQSPSNKVTEKGKDVELRCDPISGHTALYWYRQSLGQGLEFLIYFQGNSAPDKSGLPSDRFSAERTGGSVSTLTIQRTQQEDSAVYLCASSSLTGGGELFFGEGSRLTVL.

This chain joins TRBV30 and TRBJ2-1, with 8 bases that match TRBD2. Germline CDR1 GTSNPN, CDR2 SVGIG (reference sequence). V lost 1 base to trimming and J lost 14 bases; unmatched junction nucleotides: 4. The CDR3 sequence is 11 residues long. The CDR3 coding sequence is TGTGCCTGGAGTGGCGGAGCGGGGGAGTTCTTC. Protein product: CAWSGGAGEFF.

Only a few counts were recorded for this clonotype. The gene calls are TRBV6-5 and TRBJ2-1, with a tentative D call TRBD1 (6 bases). Germline loops: CDR1 MNHEY, CDR2 SVGAGI. The CDR3 contains 14 residues. Trimming stripped 2 bases from V and 8 bases from J, with 13 bases between. CDR3 residues: CASSYTKQGHEQFF. CDR3 nucleotides: TGTGCCAGCAGTTACACAAAACAGGGACATGAGCAGTTCTTC.

The sample holds one count of this clonotype. The CDR3 sequence: CASSQEPGWSSGNTIYF. The CDR3 DNA reads TGCGCCAGCAGCCAAGAACCTGGCTGGTCCTCTGGAAACACCATATATTTT. This sequence joins TRBV4-3 and TRBJ1-3, with D unclear. Germline values: CDR1 LGHNA, CDR2 YSLEER. This CDR3 is 17 amino acids long. Trimming took 0 bases from V and 0 from J, leaving 12 bases between them.

V is TRBV7-9 and J is TRBJ2-5; D possibly uses TRBD1 or TRBD2 (5 bases each). Germline V CDR1 and CDR2: SEHNR, FQNEAQ (reference sequence). The CDR3 runs to 17 residues. Deletions cut 8 bases from V and 7 bases from J, with 29 bases between. This chain's CDR3 is CASGTTQTGWLVGTQYF. The CDR3 DNA reads TGTGCCAGCGGGACGACCCAGACGGGATGGTTAGTTGGGACCCAGTACTTC.

This clonotype was seen a handful of times. V is TRBV20-1 and J is TRBJ1-6; 8 bases line up with TRBD1. Germline V gene data show CDR1 as DFQATT and CDR2 as SNEGSKA (reference sequence). The ends lost 0 bases at V and 3 bases at J; junction bases unmatched: 7. The length of the CDR3 is 17 residues. The CDR3 sequence is CSAREMDRDDYNSPLHF. CDR3 sequence (DNA): TGCAGTGCTAGAGAAATGGACAGGGACGACTATAATTCACCCCTCCACTTT.

This clonotype turned up a few times. This rearrangement joins TRBV27 to TRBJ2-2; possibly TRBD2 for D (6 bases). V was pared by 6 bases and J by 0 bases, with 14 bases between. CDR1 is MNHEY and CDR2 is SMNVEV in the germline V gene (reference sequence). The CDR3 is made up of 16 amino acids. The CDR3 protein is CASRAPGLSNTGELFF. CDR3 in DNA: TGTGCCAGCAGAGCCCCGGGACTCTCGAACACCGGGGAGCTGTTTTTT.

In its sample, this clonotype was seen many times. The chain uses TRBV5-1 and TRBJ1-1; no firm D call. V shed 4 bases and J shed 2 bases, with 21 bases lying between them. Germline CDR1 reads SGHRS; CDR2 reads YFSETQ. This CDR3 contains 17 residues. The CDR3 DNA is TGCGCCAGCAGCCCGAGTGGCACCGACCGAGGTAACACTGAAGCTTTCTTT. Encoded protein: CASSPSGTDRGNTEAFF.

This sequence joins TRBV4-3 and TRBJ1-1; D remains unclear. With 0 bases removed from V and 10 bases from J, the gap between germline ends came to 12 bases. Germline CDR1 and CDR2: LGHNA and YSLEER. The CDR3 spans 13 residues. The CDR3 sequence: CASSQDLGGVAFF. The CDR3 region has the DNA TGCGCCAGCAGCCAAGATCTGGGCGGAGTAGCTTTCTTT.